The 30 T cell receptor beta chains below were found in one sample sequenced in a study of identical twins. TCRdb passed the 5' RACE reads through MiXCR, listing each CDR3 protein once. This sample has approximately 220,000 distinct CDR3 sequences, with 7% to 8.5% found just once. This sample also belongs to another study, concerning yellow fever vaccine responses in identical twins.

Sequencing was carried out using CD8+ T cells sorted from blood. These receptors were taken from a young woman in good health.

This clonotype was recorded a few times. This rearrangement joins TRBV11-2 to TRBJ2-6; TRBD1 agrees at 9 bases. V lost 4 bases and J lost 1; bases outside the gene matches: 14. This CDR3 region has 20 residues. Germline V CDR1 and CDR2: SGHAT, FQNNGV. DNA of the CDR3: TGTGCCAGCAGCTCCCGACAAAACCGGGACAGGGTTTCTGGGGCCAACGTCCTGACTTTC. Encoded protein: CASSSRQNRDRVSGANVLTF. Full variable domain (outside the CDR3, taken from reference TRBV11-2 and TRBJ2-6): EAGVAQSPRYKIIEKRQSVAFWCNPISGHATLYWYQQILGQGPKLLIQFQNNGVVDDSQLPKDRFSAERLKGVDSTLKIQPAKLEDSAVYLCASSSRQNRDRVSGANVLTFGAGSRLTVL.

This clonotype was found many times. The genes are TRBV9 and TRBJ2-7; D is possibly TRBD2 (6 bases). The V gene's germline CDR1 is SGDLS and CDR2 YYNGEE. Trimming removed 3 bases from V and 3 bases from J, with 19 bases in between. The CDR3 sequence is 16 residues long. CDR3 DNA: TGTGCCAGCAGCGCGGGATCTAGCGCAACCCACTACGAGCAGTACTTC. Its protein is CASSAGSSATHYEQYF.

This clonotype has at least ten counts. This chain uses TRBV12-3 or TRBV12-4 with TRBJ2-3, with D perhaps TRBD2 (5 bases). The CDR3 has 13 residues. V was cut by 5 bases and J by 7 bases, with 13 bases left in between. This chain's CDR3 is CASSPPGLYTQYF. The DNA for the CDR3 is TGTGCCAGCAGTCCGCCCGGACTCTATACGCAGTATTTT.

This clonotype has a count of ten or more. The chain carries TRBV11-2 and TRBJ2-4; D not resolved. The CDR3 runs to 12 residues. Germline values: CDR1 SGHAT, CDR2 FQNNGV. V was shortened by 8 bases and J by 1 base, with 6 bases between the two germline ends. CDR3 sequence: CASLGAKNIQYF. The CDR3 region has the DNA TGTGCCAGCCTAGGGGCCAAAAACATTCAGTACTTC.

Only one count was recorded for this clonotype. The chain links TRBV4-1 to TRBJ1-2, with D unresolved. Germline V gene sequence: CDR1 MGHRA, CDR2 YSYEKL. V was clipped by 2 bases and J by 0 bases, with 10 bases between them. The CDR3 loop spans 15 amino acids. DNA of the CDR3: TGCGCCAGCAGCCAAACCCAGACGGCTAACTATGGCTACACCTTC. It is translated as CASSQTQTANYGYTF.

This clonotype showed up many times. V usage is TRBV4-1 and J usage is TRBJ1-3; 7 bases align to TRBD1. The V gene's germline CDR1 is MGHRA and CDR2 YSYEKL. The CDR3 covers 16 residues. The J segment lost 4 bases and the V segment lost 3 bases, leaving 9 bases of the junction unmatched. This CDR3 is CASSHRGQTIGNTIYF. The CDR3 nucleotides read TGCGCCAGCAGCCATAGGGGACAGACGATCGGAAACACCATATATTTT.

CDR3 amino acids: CATSGRGGFETQYF. The CDR3 bases are TGTGCCACCAGCGGAAGGGGGGGATTTGAGACCCAGTACTTC. J is TRBJ2-5 and V is TRBV15; tentative D call: TRBD2 (7 bases). CDR1 LNHNV and CDR2 YYDKDF come from the germline V gene (reference sequence). CDR3 size: 14 residues. The V gene lost 5 bases and the J gene lost 5 bases, with 15 bases spanning the gap.

This clonotype was detected ten times or more. The rearrangement uses TRBV20-1 and TRBJ2-7, with D perhaps TRBD1 (6 bases). CDR3 length equals 13 residues. Germline V CDR1 and CDR2: DFQATT, SNEGSKA (reference sequence). V dropped 6 bases and J dropped 3 bases, with 15 bases sitting between them. Here the CDR3 reads CSAKGERDYEQYF. The CDR3 region has the DNA TGCAGTGCAAAGGGGGAGAGGGACTACGAGCAGTACTTC.

V and J are TRBV3-1 and TRBJ2-1; TRBD2 might be the D (7 bases). Per the germline V gene, CDR1 is LGHDT and CDR2 is YNNKEL (reference sequence). The CDR3 loop spans 16 amino acids. V lost 2 bases, J lost 12 bases, and 23 bases lay in between. CDR3 loop: CASSQFGGAWGIPQFF. The CDR3 DNA sequence: TGTGCCAGCAGCCAATTTGGGGGGGCTTGGGGAATCCCGCAGTTCTTC.

There are a few counts of this clonotype. The chain joins TRBV6-5 to TRBJ2-1; 10 nucleotides agree with TRBD1. The V and J ends lost 5 bases and 15 bases, in that order; junction bases with no gene match: 7. The germline gives CDR1 MNHEY, CDR2 SVGAGI. The CDR3 loop spans 12 amino acids. CDR3 DNA sequence: TGTGCCAGCAGTCCTCACGGGACAGGGGTGTTCTTC. Its protein is CASSPHGTGVFF.

In this sample, this clonotype turned up many times. V and J are TRBV12-3 or TRBV12-4 and TRBJ2-5, with unresolved D. V shed 4 bases and J shed 2 bases, with 8 bases lying between them. The CDR3 runs 13 residues. The CDR3 DNA reads as TGTGCCAGCAGTTCGAGGTTGCAAGAGACCCAGTACTTC. It encodes CASSSRLQETQYF.

Comments on this clonotype: An end of the junction does not agree with germline; a read error may underlie this. This rearrangement joins TRBV12-3 or TRBV12-4 to TRBJ2-1; D is perhaps TRBD2 (6 bases). CDR3 length: 15 amino acids. For the CDR3, the DNA is TGTGCCAGCAGAGACCTAGCGAGCCCGTACAATGATCAGTTCTTC. It translates to CASRDLASPYNDQFF.

In its sample, this clonotype was seen a few times. The chain joins TRBV3-1 to TRBJ2-1, with 14 bases aligning to TRBD2. The CDR3 has 13 residues. CDR1 and CDR2 (germline): LGHDT, YNNKEL (reference sequence). Trimming took 8 bases from V and 8 from J; bases not matched to a gene: 2. CDR3 in amino acids: CASGTSGSYEQFF. CDR3 sequence (DNA): TGTGCCAGCGGGACTAGCGGGAGTTATGAGCAGTTCTTC.

This clonotype has more than one count but fewer than ten. This chain joins TRBV5-1 and TRBJ2-7; 8 bases line up with TRBD1. Trimming removed 1 base from V and 4 bases from J; junction bases left unmatched: 10. From germline, CDR1 is SGHRS and CDR2 YFSETQ. The CDR3 contains 16 residues. The CDR3 here is CASSLFQGALIYEQYF. In DNA, the CDR3 is TGCGCCAGCAGCTTGTTCCAGGGGGCGCTTATATACGAGCAGTACTTC.

This clonotype was seen only a few times. The V call is TRBV28, the J call TRBJ2-3; 9 bases line up with TRBD2. The length of the CDR3 is 12 residues. After removal of 2 bases from V and 14 bases from J, the junction contained 5 bases not matched to a gene. The germline V gene encodes CDR1 MDHEN and CDR2 SYDVKM. CDR3 amino acids: CASSLGSGGWYF. The DNA for the CDR3 is TGTGCCAGCAGTTTAGGTAGCGGGGGTTGGTATTTT.

The V gene is TRBV7-6, the J gene TRBJ2-1, with TRBD2 matching over 8 bases. In germline, CDR1 is SGHVS, CDR2 FNYEAQ. The CDR3 loop spans 15 amino acids. J lost 4 bases, V lost 2 bases, and 4 bases had no gene match. The CDR3 DNA sequence: TGTGCCAGCAGCTTAATAGCGGGACAATACAATGAGCAGTTCTTC. Its translation: CASSLIAGQYNEQFF.

This clonotype has a handful of counts. V and J are TRBV29-1 and TRBJ2-1; D not resolved. V was trimmed by 3 bases and J by 6 bases, leaving 15 bases between them. The CDR3 extends over 14 amino acids. Germline CDR1 SQVTM, CDR2 ANQGSEA. For the CDR3, the DNA is TGCAGCGTTGAGGGTCCTGTATTAGGCAATGAGCAGTTCTTC. Its protein is CSVEGPVLGNEQFF.

There are a few counts of this clonotype. The chain carries TRBV7-6 and TRBJ2-7; D ambiguous. V was clipped by 0 bases and J by 7 bases, with 10 bases between them. Germline assignment: CDR1 SGHVS and CDR2 FNYEAQ. The length of the CDR3 is 13 residues. In DNA, the CDR3 is TGTGCCAGCAGCTTAGCCATGTCAGGAGAGCAGTACGTC. Amino acids: CASSLAMSGEQYV.

This clonotype came up many times. The rearrangement uses TRBV7-7 and TRBJ2-1; weak D call: TRBD2 (6 bases). Germline values: CDR1 SSHAT, CDR2 FNYEAQ (reference sequence). This CDR3 spans 15 amino acids. Trimming removed 5 bases from V and 9 bases from J, with 20 bases in between. The chain's CDR3 is CASSQGLGSLGEQFF. CDR3 DNA: TGTGCCAGCAGCCAGGGACTGGGTTCCCTCGGTGAGCAGTTCTTC. Drawing the rest from reference TRBV7-7 and TRBJ2-1, the complete variable domain is GAGVSQSPRYKVTKRGQDVTLRCDPISSHATLYWYQQALGQGPEFLTYFNYEAQPDKSGLPSDRFSAERPEGSISTLTIQRTEQRDSAMYRCASSQGLGSLGEQFFGPGTRLTVL.

Comment on this clonotype: Since a much larger clone is just one base distant, this may be a read error. The chain links TRBV2 to TRBJ2-7; TRBD2 agrees at 15 bases. The ends lost 4 bases at V and 3 bases at J; junction bases unmatched: 4. The CDR3 sequence is 16 residues long. The germline V gene has CDR1 SNHLY and CDR2 FYNNEI. The DNA for the CDR3 is TGTGCCAGCAGTGTGACGGGACTAGCGGGAGGCTACGAGCAGTACTTC. It translates to CASSVTGLAGGYEQYF.

The V gene is TRBV4-1, the J gene TRBJ1-1, with a tentative D call TRBD1 (6 bases). Per germline, CDR1 MGHRA and CDR2 YSYEKL. The CDR3 length is 14 residues. V dropped 3 bases and J dropped 1 base, with 9 bases sitting between them. The CDR3 bases are TGCGCCAGCAGCCACTCACAGGGGAACACTGAAGCTTTCTTT. Protein sequence: CASSHSQGNTEAFF.

The table lists this clonotype with a few counts. The chain combines TRBV16 with TRBJ2-7; D remains ambiguous. V lost 0 bases and J lost 5, with 5 bases in between. This CDR3 has 12 residues. CDR1 and CDR2 from the germline V gene are KGHSY and FQNENV. CDR3 residues: CASSQSWDEQYF. The CDR3 bases are TGTGCCAGCAGCCAATCTTGGGACGAGCAGTACTTC.

The V call is TRBV2, the J call TRBJ2-4; D may be TRBD2 (5 bases). Germline V gene lookup returns CDR1 SNHLY and CDR2 FYNNEI. This CDR3 is 14 amino acids long. Trimming shortened V by 6 bases and J by 0 bases, and 9 bases separated the two germline ends. The CDR3 loop reads CASRDGKAKNIQYF. CDR3 bases: TGTGCCAGCAGAGACGGGAAAGCCAAAAACATTCAGTACTTC. The full variable domain, with the rest looked up from reference TRBV2 and TRBJ2-4, is EPEVTQTPSHQVTQMGQEVILRCVPISNHLYFYWYRQILGQKVEFLVSFYNNEISEKSEIFDDQFSVERPDGSNFTLKIRSTKLEDSAMYFCASRDGKAKNIQYFGAGTRLSVL.

V gene TRBV20-1 combines with J gene TRBJ2-5, with D possibly TRBD2 on 6 matching bases. Trimming removed 6 bases from V and 0 bases from J, with 17 bases in between. CDR3 length: 15 amino acids. Germline V CDR1 and CDR2: DFQATT, SNEGSKA (reference sequence). The CDR3 sequence: CSAEGRGIDQETQYF. Written as DNA, the CDR3 is TGCAGTGCCGAGGGCCGCGGGATAGACCAAGAGACCCAGTACTTC.

This clonotype was seen at least ten times. V is TRBV5-1 and J is TRBJ2-7; D may match TRBD1 or TRBD2 (5 bases each). The CDR3 extends over 15 amino acids. Deletions cut 0 bases from V and 1 base from J, with 11 bases between. CDR1 is SGHRS and CDR2 is YFSETQ in the germline V gene. The CDR3 DNA is TGCGCCAGCAGCTTGGGTCAGGGACCATCCTACGAGCAGTACGTC. Residues: CASSLGQGPSYEQYV.

This clonotype was recorded at least ten times. V usage is TRBV12-5 and J usage is TRBJ2-1; no clear D. The CDR3 length is 15 residues. Trimming removed 0 bases at V and 6 bases at J, with 12 bases between. Germline V gene lookup returns CDR1 LGHNT and CDR2 FRNRAP. The CDR3 here is CASGLVGLSRNEQFF. The CDR3 DNA reads as TGTGCTAGTGGTTTGGTGGGGTTAAGCCGCAATGAGCAGTTCTTC.

This clonotype has only a few counts. V is TRBV27 and J is TRBJ2-1, with D unresolved. Trimming stripped 4 bases from V and 7 bases from J, with 5 bases between. The CDR3 runs 11 residues. Germline lookup yields CDR1 MNHEY and CDR2 SMNVEV (reference sequence). Written as DNA, the CDR3 is TGTGCCAGCAGTTGGATGAATGAGCAGTTCTTC. Amino acids: CASSWMNEQFF.

This clonotype appeared many times. The chain is built from TRBV12-3 or TRBV12-4 and TRBJ2-1, with no clear D. Trimming took 10 bases from V and 5 from J, leaving 12 bases between them. The CDR3 has 12 amino acids. The CDR3 is CATGRVDNEQFF. In DNA form, the CDR3 reads TGTGCCACCGGACGGGTTGACAATGAGCAGTTCTTC.

In its sample, this clonotype was seen a few times. The chain joins TRBV5-1 to TRBJ2-2; no reliable D call. The CDR3 spans 11 residues. Germline V gene data show CDR1 as SGHRS and CDR2 as YFSETQ. V was shortened by 7 bases and J by 2 bases, with 3 bases between the two germline ends. Here the CDR3 DNA reads TGCGCCAGCGAAAACACCGGGGAGCTGTTTTTT. This codes for CASENTGELFF.

This clonotype was counted only a few times. V usage is TRBV2 and J usage is TRBJ2-5; tentatively, D is TRBD1 or TRBD2 (6 bases each). Germline V gives CDR1 SNHLY, CDR2 FYNNEI. The CDR3 contains 14 residues. V lost 7 bases and J 1 base, leaving 13 bases between the germline ends. The CDR3 region is CASMWGAVQETQYF. CDR3 bases: TGTGCCAGCATGTGGGGGGCCGTCCAAGAGACCCAGTACTTC.